This T cell receptor beta chain was retrieved from a study of neurological immune-mediated disorders. The sorted libraries started from 1 million CD4+ or CD8+ T cells. In this sample, this clonotype turned up many times. The CDR3 contains 18 residues. Looked up from germline, CDR1 is MDHEN and CDR2 is SYDVKM. Trimming removed 2 bases from V and 0 bases from J; junction bases left unmatched: 3. In TCRdb, the 5' RACE reads were re-called with MiXCR into one record per CDR3 protein. The sample lists just under 20,000 distinct CDR3 sequences; 6% to 8.5% were seen once. This receptor was identified in a woman aged 30 to 39 with HTLV-1-associated myelopathy (HAM/TSP). The genes are TRBV28 and TRBJ2-1; 14 bases agree with TRBD2. Material: CD8+ T cells from blood. The CDR3 sequence is CASSLVGLAGDSYNEQFF. DNA for the CDR3: TGTGCCAGCAGTTTAGTGGGACTAGCGGGGGACTCCTACAATGAGCAGTTCTTC.